The entry that follows covers one T cell receptor beta chain sequence. The CDR3 consists of 14 residues. Germline values: CDR1 LNHDA, CDR2 SQIVND (reference sequence). V gave up 3 bases and J gave up 4 bases; unmatched junction bases: 5. The sample is drawn from a study of tumor-infiltrating lymphocytes in primary liver carcinoma. The source of the blood RNA was unsorted whole blood, and germline DNA was extracted as well. The authors made TCR beta cDNA from around 500 ng total RNA with a constant-region primer. Investigators got TCR beta libraries out of three nested multiplex PCR rounds, done with slightly modified ARM-PCR. TRBV1-TRBV30 forward and Cbeta reverse primers drove the first two approximately 10-cycle rounds. One entry per CDR3 protein, called by TCRdb with MiXCR from the multiplex PCR reads. The repertoire holds 310,000 or so distinct CDR3 sequences, with around three fifths as singletons.

The V gene is TRBV19, the J gene TRBJ2-5; 7 bases align to TRBD2. This receptor was taken from a woman aged 25 to 45 with primary liver carcinoma and hepatitis B virus infection. Specimen: peripheral blood. The DNA for the CDR3 is TGTGCCAGTAGTATCCGGGGGGTACGAGAGACCCAGTACTTC. The encoded protein is CASSIRGVRETQYF.